This TCR beta chain comes out of a study of CD8 T cells in Susac syndrome. TEMRA cells were FACS-enriched, unlike CD8+ and CD4+ T cells, which were negatively isolated. Concerning this clonotype: What it recognizes is unknown.

Overall study findings and caveats: The study's TCR sequencing and HLA analysis covered a relatively small number of individuals, and the study acknowledged this.

When the RNA was reverse transcribed, random hexamers were used with an input of roughly 0.5 to 1 ug. Using its own MiXCR run on the immunoSEQ multiplex PCR reads, TCRdb lists one record per CDR3 protein. The sample records 110,000 or so distinct CDR3 sequences, under 95% being singletons. The sequence derives from a human donor in good health. Sequencing used CD8+ T cells from PBMCs.

The CDR3 sequence: CSASPTTPRTGELFF. DNA of the CDR3: TGCAGTGCTAGTCCTACGACACCGAGGACCGGGGAGCTGTTTTTT. The genes are TRBV20-1 and TRBJ2-2; D gene ambiguous. V lost 3 bases and J lost 5, with 16 bases in between. The CDR3 is 15 amino acids. CDR1 and CDR2 (germline): DFQATT, SNEGSKA (reference sequence).